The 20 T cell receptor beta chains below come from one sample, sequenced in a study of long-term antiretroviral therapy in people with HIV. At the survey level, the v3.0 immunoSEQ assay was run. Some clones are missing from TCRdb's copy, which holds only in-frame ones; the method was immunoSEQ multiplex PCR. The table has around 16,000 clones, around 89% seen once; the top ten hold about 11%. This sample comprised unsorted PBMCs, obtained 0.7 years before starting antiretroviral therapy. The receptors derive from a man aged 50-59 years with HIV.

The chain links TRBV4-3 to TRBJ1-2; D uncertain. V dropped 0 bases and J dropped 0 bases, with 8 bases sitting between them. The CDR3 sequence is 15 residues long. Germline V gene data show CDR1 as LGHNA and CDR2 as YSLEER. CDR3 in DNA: TGCGCCAGCAGCCAAGACTGGACGGCTAACTATGGCTACACCTTC. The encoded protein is CASSQDWTANYGYTF.

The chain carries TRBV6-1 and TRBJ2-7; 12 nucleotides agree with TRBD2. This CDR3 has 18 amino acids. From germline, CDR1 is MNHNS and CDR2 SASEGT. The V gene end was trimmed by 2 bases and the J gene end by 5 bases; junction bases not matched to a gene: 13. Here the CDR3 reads CASSEHRLAGVREHEQYF. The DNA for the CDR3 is TGTGCCAGCAGTGAACACAGACTAGCGGGGGTCCGTGAGCACGAGCAGTACTTC.

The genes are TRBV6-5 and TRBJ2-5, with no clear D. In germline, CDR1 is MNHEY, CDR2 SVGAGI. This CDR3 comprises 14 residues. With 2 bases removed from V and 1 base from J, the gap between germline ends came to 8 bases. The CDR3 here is CASSYGPTQETQYF. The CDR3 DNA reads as TGTGCCAGCAGTTACGGTCCCACCCAAGAGACCCAGTACTTC.

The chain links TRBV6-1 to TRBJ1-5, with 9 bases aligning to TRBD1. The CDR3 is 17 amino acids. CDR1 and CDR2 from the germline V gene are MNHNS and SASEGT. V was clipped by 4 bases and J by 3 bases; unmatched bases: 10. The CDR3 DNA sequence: TGTGCCAGCAGTGCCGAATGGACAGGGGATTTCAATCAGCCCCAGCATTTT. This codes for CASSAEWTGDFNQPQHF.

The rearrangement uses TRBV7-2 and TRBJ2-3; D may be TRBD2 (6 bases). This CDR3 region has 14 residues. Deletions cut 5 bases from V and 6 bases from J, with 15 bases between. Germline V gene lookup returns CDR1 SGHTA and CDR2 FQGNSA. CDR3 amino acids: CASSLSFGGDTQYF. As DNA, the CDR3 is TGTGCCAGCAGCCTAAGTTTTGGAGGGGATACGCAGTATTTT. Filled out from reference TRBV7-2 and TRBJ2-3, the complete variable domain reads GAGVSQSPSNKVTEKGKDVELRCDPISGHTALYWYRQSLGQGLEFLIYFQGNSAPDKSGLPSDRFSAERTGGSVSTLTIQRTQQEDSAVYLCASSLSFGGDTQYFGPGTRLTVL.

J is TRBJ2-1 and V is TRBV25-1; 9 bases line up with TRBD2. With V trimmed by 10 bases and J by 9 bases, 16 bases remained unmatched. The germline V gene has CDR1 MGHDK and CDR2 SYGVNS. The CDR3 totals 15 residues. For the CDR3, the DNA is TGTGCCACCACAACCCGGGCTAGCGGGATTATTGAGCAGTTCTTC. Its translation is CATTTRASGIIEQFF. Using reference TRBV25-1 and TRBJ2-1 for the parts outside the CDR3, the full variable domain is EADIYQTPRYLVIGTGKKITLECSQTMGHDKMYWYQQDPGMELHLIHYSYGVNSTEKGDLSSESTVSRIRTEHFPLTLESARPSHTSQYLCATTTRASGIIEQFFGPGTRLTVL.

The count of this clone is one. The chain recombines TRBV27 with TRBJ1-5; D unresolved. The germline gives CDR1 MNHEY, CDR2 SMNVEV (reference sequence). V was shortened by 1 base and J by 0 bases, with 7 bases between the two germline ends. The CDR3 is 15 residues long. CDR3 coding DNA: TGTGCCAGCAGTTTATATGGGGTTAGCAATCAGCCCCAGCATTTT. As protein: CASSLYGVSNQPQHF.

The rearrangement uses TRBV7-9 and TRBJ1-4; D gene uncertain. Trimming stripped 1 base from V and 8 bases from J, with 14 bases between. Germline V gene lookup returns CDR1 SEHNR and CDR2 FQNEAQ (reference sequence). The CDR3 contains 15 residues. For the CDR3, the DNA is TGTGCCAGCAGCTTAGGGGGAGTTATAGGGGAAAAACTGTTTTTT. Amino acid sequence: CASSLGGVIGEKLFF.

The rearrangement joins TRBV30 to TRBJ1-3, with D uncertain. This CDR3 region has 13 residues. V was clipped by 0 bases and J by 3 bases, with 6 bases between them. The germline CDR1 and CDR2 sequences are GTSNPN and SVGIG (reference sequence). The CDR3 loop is CAWSVRGGNTIYF. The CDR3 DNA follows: TGTGCCTGGAGTGTACGGGGTGGAAACACCATATATTTT.

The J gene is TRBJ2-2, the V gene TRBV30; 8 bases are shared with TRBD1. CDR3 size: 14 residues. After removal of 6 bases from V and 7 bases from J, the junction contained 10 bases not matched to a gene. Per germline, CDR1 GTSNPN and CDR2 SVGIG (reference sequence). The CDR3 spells CACPGQGGIGELFF. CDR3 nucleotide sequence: TGTGCCTGCCCCGGACAGGGTGGTATCGGGGAGCTGTTTTTT.

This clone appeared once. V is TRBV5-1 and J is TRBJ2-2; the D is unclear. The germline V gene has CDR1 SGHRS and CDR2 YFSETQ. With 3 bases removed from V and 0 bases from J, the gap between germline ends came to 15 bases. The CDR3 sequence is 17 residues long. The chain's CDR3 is CASSSQPRATNTGELFF. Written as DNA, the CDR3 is TGCGCCAGCAGCTCCCAACCCCGGGCGACGAACACCGGGGAGCTGTTTTTT.

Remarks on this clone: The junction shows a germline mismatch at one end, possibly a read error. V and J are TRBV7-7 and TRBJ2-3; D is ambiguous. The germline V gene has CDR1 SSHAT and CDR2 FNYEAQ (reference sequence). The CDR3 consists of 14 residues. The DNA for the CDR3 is TGTGCTAGCAGCGCCTGGGTGGGCACAGATACGCAGTATTTT. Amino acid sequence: CASSAWVGTDTQYF.

In DNA form, the CDR3 reads TGTGCCAGCACCGTAACAGGGGGCGCTTTAGGATACGAGCAGTACTTC. It encodes CASTVTGGALGYEQYF. This sequence joins TRBV28 and TRBJ2-7, with 9 positions matching TRBD1. Germline V CDR1 and CDR2: MDHEN, SYDVKM. The CDR3 spans 16 residues. Unmatched junction bases numbered 14, after V lost 7 bases and J lost 4 bases.

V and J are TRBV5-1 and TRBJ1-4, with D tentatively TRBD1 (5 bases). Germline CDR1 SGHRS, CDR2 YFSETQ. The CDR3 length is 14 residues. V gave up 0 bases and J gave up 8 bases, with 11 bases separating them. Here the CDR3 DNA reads TGCGCCAGCAGCTTGGTCCAAAAGGGGGAAAAACTGTTTTTT. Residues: CASSLVQKGEKLFF.

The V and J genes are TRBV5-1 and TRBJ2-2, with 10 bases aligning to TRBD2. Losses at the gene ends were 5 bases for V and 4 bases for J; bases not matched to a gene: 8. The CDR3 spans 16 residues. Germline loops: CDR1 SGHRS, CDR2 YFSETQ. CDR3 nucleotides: TGCGCCAGCAGGTCCGCTAGCGGGAGTGTCACCGGGGAGCTGTTTTTT. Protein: CASRSASGSVTGELFF.

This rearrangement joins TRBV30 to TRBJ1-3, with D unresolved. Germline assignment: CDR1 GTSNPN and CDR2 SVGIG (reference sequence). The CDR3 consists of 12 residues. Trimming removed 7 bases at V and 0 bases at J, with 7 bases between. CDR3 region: CASKISGNTIYF. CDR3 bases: TGTGCCTCTAAGATCTCTGGAAACACCATATATTTT.

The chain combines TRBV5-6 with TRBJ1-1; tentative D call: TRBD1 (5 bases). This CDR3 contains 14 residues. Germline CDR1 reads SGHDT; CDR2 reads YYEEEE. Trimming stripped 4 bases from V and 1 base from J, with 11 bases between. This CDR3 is CASSLVGANTEAFF. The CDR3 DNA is TGTGCCAGCAGCCTGGTTGGGGCGAACACTGAAGCTTTCTTT.

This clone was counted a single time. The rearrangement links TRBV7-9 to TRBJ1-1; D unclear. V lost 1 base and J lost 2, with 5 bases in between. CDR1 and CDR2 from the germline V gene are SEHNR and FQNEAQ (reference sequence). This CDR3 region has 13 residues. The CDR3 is CASSLVDNTEAFF. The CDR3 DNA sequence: TGTGCCAGCAGCTTAGTGGATAACACTGAAGCTTTCTTT.

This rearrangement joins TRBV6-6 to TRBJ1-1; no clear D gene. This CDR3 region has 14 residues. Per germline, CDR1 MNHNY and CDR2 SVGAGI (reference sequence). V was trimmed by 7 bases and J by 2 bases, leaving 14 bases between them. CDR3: CASNKGLSNTEAFF. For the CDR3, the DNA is TGTGCCAGCAATAAGGGATTAAGTAACACTGAAGCTTTCTTT.

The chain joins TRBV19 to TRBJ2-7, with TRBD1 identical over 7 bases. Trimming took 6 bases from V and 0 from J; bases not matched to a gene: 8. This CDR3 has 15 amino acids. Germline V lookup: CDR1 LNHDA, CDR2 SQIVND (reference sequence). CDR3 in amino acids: CASRTSRQGSYEQYF. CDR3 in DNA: TGTGCCAGTAGGACCTCGCGACAGGGCTCCTACGAGCAGTACTTC.